What follows are 15 T cell receptor beta chains derived from one specimen sequenced in a study of control samples from healthy donors and cancer patients. Libraries were prepared by immunoSEQ multiplex PCR; TCRdb keeps only in-frame clonotypes and omits some of them. The sample holds 65,000 to 95,000 clones; more than 70% are singletons and the top ten take about a fifth. The sample was blood. The receptors shown here come from a middle-aged man in good health.

The V call is TRBV9, the J call TRBJ2-7, with no clear D. Germline V gene sequence: CDR1 SGDLS, CDR2 YYNGEE. CDR3 length equals 17 residues. V was cut by 0 bases and J by 0 bases, with 16 bases left in between. CDR3 DNA sequence: TGTGCCAGCAGCGTAGTAGAGACAAAAAAAGACTCCTACGAGCAGTACGTC. Translating it yields CASSVVETKKDSYEQYV.

The V and J genes are TRBV7-2 and TRBJ2-7; D may correspond to TRBD1 or TRBD2 (5 bases each). With 2 bases removed from V and 2 bases from J, the gap between germline ends came to 10 bases. The V gene's germline CDR1 is SGHTA and CDR2 FQGNSA. The length of the CDR3 is 14 residues. The CDR3 DNA follows: TGTGCCAGCAGCTTAAGTCCGGGGCCCTACGAGCAGTACTTC. This translates into CASSLSPGPYEQYF.

J is TRBJ2-1 and V is TRBV7-2, with a possible D match to TRBD2 (5 bases). Trimming stripped 2 bases from V and 6 bases from J, with 11 bases between. This CDR3 is built from 14 residues. In germline, CDR1 is SGHTA, CDR2 FQGNSA. Here the CDR3 reads CASSLRVGGNEQFF. The CDR3 DNA sequence: TGTGCCAGCAGCTTAAGAGTTGGAGGCAATGAGCAGTTCTTC.

The chain combines TRBV18 with TRBJ1-1, with D uncertain. Per germline, CDR1 KGHSH and CDR2 LQKENI. The CDR3 is made up of 13 amino acids. The ends were cut back, 5 bases at V and 0 bases at J, with 7 bases in the middle. CDR3 in amino acids: CASSAILNTEAFF. The CDR3 DNA sequence: TGTGCCAGCTCAGCCATCTTGAACACTGAAGCTTTCTTT.

This clone has just a few counts. The rearrangement links TRBV4-3 to TRBJ2-2, with D unresolved. CDR3 length: 13 residues. Germline CDR1 and CDR2: LGHNA and YSLEER. V dropped 0 bases and J dropped 6 bases, with 5 bases sitting between them. CDR3 protein: CASSQESAGELFF. CDR3 DNA sequence: TGCGCCAGCAGCCAAGAGTCGGCCGGGGAGCTGTTTTTT.

The V call is TRBV6-5, the J call TRBJ1-1, with D tentatively TRBD1 (5 bases). The CDR3 runs to 15 residues. V shed 4 bases and J shed 0 bases, with 12 bases lying between them. Germline CDR1 reads MNHEY; CDR2 reads SVGAGI. DNA of the CDR3: TGTGCCAGCAGTTGGGGTGGGGCTGTGAACACTGAAGCTTTCTTT. This sequence encodes CASSWGGAVNTEAFF.

This chain uses TRBV2 with TRBJ1-5; D call uncertain. The CDR3 runs to 13 residues. The V and J ends lost 7 bases and 4 bases respectively, with 11 bases between them. Germline V CDR1 and CDR2: SNHLY, FYNNEI. CDR3 in DNA: TGTGCCAGCACCCAGGCCGGAAATCAGCCCCAGCATTTT. It codes for CASTQAGNQPQHF.

V is TRBV5-4 and J is TRBJ2-2; 8 bases are a match to TRBD1. The ends lost 2 bases at V and 5 bases at J; junction bases unmatched: 5. CDR3 length: 15 amino acids. Germline V gene data show CDR1 as SGHNT and CDR2 as YYREEE (reference sequence). CDR3 residues: CASSFGQGGTGELFF. The DNA of the CDR3 is TGTGCCAGCAGCTTCGGACAGGGAGGAACCGGGGAGCTGTTTTTT.

The chain employs TRBV3-1 (or the pseudogene TRBV3-2) and TRBJ1-1, with D possibly TRBD1 on 5 matching bases. V lost 4 bases and J 10 bases, leaving 16 bases between the germline ends. The germline CDR1 and CDR2 sequences are LGHDT and YNNKEL (reference sequence). The CDR3 has 13 residues. The CDR3: CASSPRLGGGAFF. CDR3 coding DNA: TGTGCCAGCAGCCCCCGACTGGGGGGGGGAGCTTTCTTT.

The chain links TRBV11-3 to TRBJ2-7; D perhaps matches TRBD2 (6 bases). The CDR3 spans 13 residues. V shed 6 bases and J shed 0 bases, with 9 bases lying between them. The germline gives CDR1 SGHNT, CDR2 YENEEA. The CDR3 is CASRRETSYEQYF. As DNA, the CDR3 is TGTGCCAGCAGACGGGAGACCTCCTACGAGCAGTACTTC.

The rearrangement joins TRBV7-2 to TRBJ1-2; perhaps TRBD1 as D (5 bases). Germline CDR1 is SGHTA and CDR2 is FQGNSA. Trimming took off 0 bases at V and 3 bases at J, with 8 bases between the two ends. This CDR3 has 14 amino acids. The CDR3 DNA reads TGTGCCAGCAGCTTAGCGCAGGGATACTATGGCTACACCTTC. Protein product: CASSLAQGYYGYTF.

This rearrangement joins TRBV2 to TRBJ2-6; D gene uncertain. The germline V gene has CDR1 SNHLY and CDR2 FYNNEI. This CDR3 has 15 amino acids. Trimming left V 1 base short and J 0 bases short, with 4 bases between. The DNA for the CDR3 is TGTGCCAGCAGTGAAGACAGCTCTGGGGCCAACGTCCTGACTTTC. Protein: CASSEDSSGANVLTF.

This clone has a handful of counts. This chain uses TRBV9 with TRBJ2-1, with D unresolved. Per germline, CDR1 SGDLS and CDR2 YYNGEE. The CDR3 runs 17 residues. Deletions cut 0 bases from V and 0 bases from J, with 13 bases between. The CDR3 loop is CASSVARSPRSYNEQFF. The CDR3 nucleotides are TGTGCCAGCAGCGTAGCCCGTTCTCCTCGCTCCTACAATGAGCAGTTCTTC.

The J gene is TRBJ2-7, the V gene TRBV11-2; TRBD2 matches at 8 bases. The CDR3 sequence is 14 residues long. Germline-derived CDR1 and CDR2 are SGHAT and FQNNGV. The V gene end was trimmed by 3 bases and the J gene end by 4 bases; junction bases not matched to a gene: 5. The CDR3 DNA follows: TGTGCCAGCAGCTTTGGGACTAGGGGGTACGAGCAGTACTTC. Protein product: CASSFGTRGYEQYF.

The V and J genes are TRBV7-3 and TRBJ1-2; 7 positions match TRBD1. Germline CDR1 reads SGHTA; CDR2 reads FQGTGA. The J segment lost 5 bases and the V segment lost 5 bases, leaving 11 bases of the junction unmatched. The CDR3 consists of 15 residues. The CDR3 is CASSPTDRVYYGYTF. CDR3 DNA: TGTGCCAGCAGCCCTACCGACAGGGTATATTATGGCTACACCTTC.